The clone carrying this T cell receptor beta chain was recorded at least ten times. Its target is not known. The data were taken from a study of prognosis after radiotherapy for stage I lung cancer. Study-wide background: From early 2018 through early 2019, patients with stage I non-small cell lung cancer were enrolled. The study gave no patient concurrent therapy with stereotactic body radiotherapy. Whole-study findings and limits: Tumor-specific reactivity of the expanded TCR clones remained undetermined. Unique TCR clones declined after stereotactic body radiation therapy, from a median around 9,500 to 6,500.

This CDR3 is 13 amino acids long. Germline V gene sequence: CDR1 LNHDA, CDR2 SQIVND (reference sequence). Trimming removed 5 bases from V and 1 base from J, with 8 bases in between. Genomic DNA was subjected to two-round multiplex PCR for amplification of TCR beta CDR3. Each TRBV and TRBJ gene had its own primer in the first PCR round. TCRdb passed the multiplex PCR reads through MiXCR, listing each CDR3 protein once. Here the sample spans some 39,000 distinct CDR3 sequences, approximately 24% being singletons. The TCR was taken from a donor over 45 with non-small cell lung cancer. The rearrangement uses TRBV19 and TRBJ1-1; the D gene is possibly TRBD1 (5 bases). Source: PBMCs, taken before or after stereotactic body radiation therapy (not recorded which). CDR3 residues: CASSDDRNTEAFF. CDR3 bases: TGTGCCAGTAGTGATGACAGGAACACTGAAGCTTTCTTT. The entire variable domain, with the rest obtained from reference TRBV19 and TRBJ1-1, is as follows: DGGITQSPKYLFRKEGQNVTLSCEQNLNHDAMYWYRQDPGQGLRLIYYSQIVNDFQKGDIAEGYSVSREKKESFPLTVTSAQKNPTAFYLCASSDDRNTEAFFGQGTRLTVV.